This T cell receptor (delta chain) was recorded in a study of gamma-delta T cells after stem cell transplantation. TCRdb fed the RT-PCR reads to CATT. The sample shows around 1,700 delta-chain clones, more than 7.5% of them seen only once. A remark on this clone: This probably arose from a read error, given a far larger clone one base away.

Germline values: CDR1 GEAIGNYY, CDR2 EKD. The trim removed 0 bases at V and 0 bases at J, leaving 8 bases unmatched. This CDR3 contains 17 residues. The sample was gamma-delta T cells. This clonotype originated in a human donor. It is not recorded whose cells these are; they may come from a transplant donor. The rearrangement joins TRDV2 to TRDJ1; 8 bases are a match to TRDD3. The CDR3 sequence is CACDTVLGAQYTDKLIF. The CDR3, as DNA: TGTGCCTGTGACACCGTACTGGGGGCCCAGTACACCGATAAACTCATCTTT.